The rows below give T cell receptor beta chains drawn from one sample of a study of blood T cell repertoires in COVID-19. The table came from immunoSEQ multiplex PCR; TCRdb's copy has only in-frame clones and leaves some out. This sample has approximately 200,000 clones, with around 83% found just once. Sequencing was done on a sample of peripheral blood. The receptors were sampled from a young woman with active or convalescent COVID-19. The conserved cysteine and the conserved F or W are not part of the CDR3 here. A D gene is named only where the DNA matches it firmly.

J gene	V gene	CDR3 length	D gene	CDR3 protein
TRBJ2-3	TRBV19	12	.	ASSIQGYTDTQY
TRBJ2-7	TRBV23-1	9	TRBD2	ASSRGLAAI
TRBJ1-4	TRBV13	13	.	ASSPRQTLREKLF
TRBJ1-3	TRBV4-1	15	.	ASSQDSTGHSGNTIY
TRBJ1-5	TRBV6-5	14	.	ASSYFGQNPNQPQH
TRBJ2-1	TRBV6-2/TRBV6-3	17	TRBD2	ASSYSTASGRDYGNEQF
TRBJ1-6	TRBV15	14	TRBD1	ATSRDLGQGVSPLH
TRBJ2-5	TRBV12-5	13	TRBD2	ASGRTSGNPETQY
TRBJ2-3	TRBV12-5	14	TRBD1	ASGSQAAGGSDTQY
TRBJ1-2	TRBV19	18	TRBD1	ASTSIMGLSPDRSNYGYT
TRBJ2-7	TRBV5-4	12	TRBD1	ASSATGGTYEQY
TRBJ2-3	TRBV10-3	16	TRBD2	AISEVGLSSGGTDTQY
TRBJ2-7	TRBV2	11	TRBD1	ASSQGVLLTEY
TRBJ1-5	TRBV6-2/TRBV6-3	13	.	ASSDNRDTYQPQH
TRBJ1-5	TRBV9	11	TRBD1	ASSAQGAQPQH
TRBJ2-7	TRBV11-1	11	.	ASSSDTSYEQY
TRBJ2-1	TRBV21-1	13	.	ASRIGTGEYNEQF
TRBJ1-5	TRBV11-2	12	.	ASSLAGGYQPQH
TRBJ1-2	TRBV24-1	12	.	ATSGQDINYGYT
TRBJ2-2	TRBV6-5	10	.	ASRGLGGELF
TRBJ2-1	TRBV15	14	TRBD2	ATSTGTSGPYNEQF
TRBJ1-1	TRBV12-5	11	.	ASGLIGDTEAF
TRBJ1-5	TRBV28	14	TRBD1	ASSSLGTGWNQPQH
TRBJ2-5	TRBV30	10	TRBD2	AWKAGSETQY